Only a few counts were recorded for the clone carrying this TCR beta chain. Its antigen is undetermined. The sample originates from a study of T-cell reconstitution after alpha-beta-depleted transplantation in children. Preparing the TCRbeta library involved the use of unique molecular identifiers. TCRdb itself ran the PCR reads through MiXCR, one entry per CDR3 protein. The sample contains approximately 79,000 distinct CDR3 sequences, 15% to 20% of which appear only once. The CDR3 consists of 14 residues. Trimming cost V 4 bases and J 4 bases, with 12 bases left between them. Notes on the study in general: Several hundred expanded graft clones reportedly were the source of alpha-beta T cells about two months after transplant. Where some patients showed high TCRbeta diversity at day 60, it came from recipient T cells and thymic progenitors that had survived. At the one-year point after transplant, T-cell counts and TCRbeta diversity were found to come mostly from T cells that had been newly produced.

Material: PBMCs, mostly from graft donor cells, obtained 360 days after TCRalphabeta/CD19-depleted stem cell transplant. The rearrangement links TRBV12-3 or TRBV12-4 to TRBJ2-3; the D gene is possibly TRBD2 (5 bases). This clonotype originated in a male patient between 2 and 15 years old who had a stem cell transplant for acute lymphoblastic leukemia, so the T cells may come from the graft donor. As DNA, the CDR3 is TGTGCCAGCAGTTCGTCCGGGGAGCCAGATACGCAGTATTTT. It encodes CASSSSGEPDTQYF.